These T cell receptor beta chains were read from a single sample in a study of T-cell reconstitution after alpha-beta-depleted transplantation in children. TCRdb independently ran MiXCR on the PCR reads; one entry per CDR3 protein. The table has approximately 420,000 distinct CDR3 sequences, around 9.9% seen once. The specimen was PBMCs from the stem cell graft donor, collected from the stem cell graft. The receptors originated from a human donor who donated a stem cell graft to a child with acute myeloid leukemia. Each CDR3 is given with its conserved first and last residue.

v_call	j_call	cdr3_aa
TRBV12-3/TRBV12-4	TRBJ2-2	CASTLRTGVTGELFF
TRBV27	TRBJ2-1	CASSWAGYGEDEQFF
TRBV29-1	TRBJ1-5	CSVDGQNSNQPQHF
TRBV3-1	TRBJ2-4	CASSQDRLRNIQYF
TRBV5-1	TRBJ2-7	CASSPRQGTYEQYF
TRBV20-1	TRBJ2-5	CSASPGAYETQYF
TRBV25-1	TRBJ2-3	CASSESRGITDTQYF
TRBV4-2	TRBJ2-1	CASSQTRTSGMYNEQFF
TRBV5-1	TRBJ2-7	CASRGQGLYEQYF
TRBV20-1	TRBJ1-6	CSARETAGESSPLHF
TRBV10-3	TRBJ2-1	CAANSGTSYNEQFF
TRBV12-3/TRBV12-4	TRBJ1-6	CASSLAMDRLRGSPLHF
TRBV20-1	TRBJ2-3	CSARGTYSGLTDTQYF
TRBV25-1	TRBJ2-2	CASSDPGLNTGELFF
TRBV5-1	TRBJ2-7	CASSLTPVGTGGAQYF
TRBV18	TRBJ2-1	CASSPWAGTYNEQFF
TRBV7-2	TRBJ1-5	CASSRGTVRNQPQHF
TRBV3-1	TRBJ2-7	CASSQEGLAVPYEQYF
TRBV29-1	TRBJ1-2	CSYGHYGYTF
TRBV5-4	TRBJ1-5	CASSFGVNGSNQPQHF
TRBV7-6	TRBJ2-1	CASSSPGGLNEQFF
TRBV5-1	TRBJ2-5	CASRQRGTPQETQYF
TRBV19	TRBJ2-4	CASSMWGARAKNIQYF
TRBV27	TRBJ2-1	CASSRQGGAYNEQFF
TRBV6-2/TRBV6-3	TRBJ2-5	CASSLPTPQAETQYF
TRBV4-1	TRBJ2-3	CASSFGLAPTDTQYF
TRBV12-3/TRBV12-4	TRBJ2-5	CASSPTRVGETQYF
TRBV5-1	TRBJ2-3	CASSDRGVETQYF
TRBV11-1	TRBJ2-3	CASSTTPGSTDTQYF
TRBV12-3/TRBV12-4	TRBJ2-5	CASSPRETQYF
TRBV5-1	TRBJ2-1	CASSKGSGTSVYNEQFF
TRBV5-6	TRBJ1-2	CASREQDYYGYTF
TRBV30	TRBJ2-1	CAWSPLAGTNNEQFF
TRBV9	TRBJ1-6	CASSVGVRDRASPLHF
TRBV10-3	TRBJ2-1	CAISGVTGVDYNEQFF
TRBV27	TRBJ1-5	CASSRIHSNQPQHF
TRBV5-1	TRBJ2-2	CASSQTDDTGELFF
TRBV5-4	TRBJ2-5	CASSRLAGGSGQETQYF
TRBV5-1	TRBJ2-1	CASSLVAGTIDNEQFF
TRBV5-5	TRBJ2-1	CASDFGAYNEQFF
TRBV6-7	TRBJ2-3	CACSSPPGLAGGPSDTQYF